This TCR beta chain was recovered during a study of CD8+ T cells in alopecia areata. Trimming left V 1 base short and J 3 bases short, with 6 bases between. The CDR3 runs 13 residues. Germline CDR1 and CDR2: LGHNA and YSLEER. Reverse transcribed after extraction, RNA yielded cDNA as the sequencing template. Sequencing used immunoSEQ multiplex PCR; TCRdb keeps in-frame clones, though not all of them. The sample consists of about 190,000 clones, over 55% of them appearing once. The treatment: oral pan-JAK inhibitor, 5-10 mg twice daily. This receptor was obtained from a human donor with alopecia areata. This specimen was CD4+ T cells sorted from blood, taken at week 24, from a patient treated with tofacitinib. The chain carries TRBV4-3 and TRBJ2-5; D gene ambiguous. In nucleotides, the CDR3 is TGCGCCAGCAGCCAAGGGCCTGAAGAGACCCAGTACTTC. Protein: CASSQGPEETQYF.